This T cell receptor (beta chain) was retrieved from a study of cytomegalovirus exposure and HLA in healthy donors. Vbeta (60) and Jbeta (13) primers were used in the PCR. Sequencing was performed with immunoSEQ multiplex PCR; in TCRdb, only in-frame clones are kept and a portion is missing. This table holds about 120,000 clones, 70% to 90% found once. The sequence came from a man between 18 and 29 years old in good health and CMV-seropositive. Sequencing was carried out using PBMCs.

In nucleotides, the CDR3 is TGTGCCAGCAGCCGTGGAGAAGAGACCCAGTACTTC. This codes for CASSRGEETQYF. The J gene is TRBJ2-5, the V gene TRBV13, with D uncertain. Trimming removed 5 bases at V and 3 bases at J, with 7 bases between. The germline CDR1 and CDR2 sequences are PRHDT and FYEKMQ (reference sequence). The CDR3 contains 12 residues.